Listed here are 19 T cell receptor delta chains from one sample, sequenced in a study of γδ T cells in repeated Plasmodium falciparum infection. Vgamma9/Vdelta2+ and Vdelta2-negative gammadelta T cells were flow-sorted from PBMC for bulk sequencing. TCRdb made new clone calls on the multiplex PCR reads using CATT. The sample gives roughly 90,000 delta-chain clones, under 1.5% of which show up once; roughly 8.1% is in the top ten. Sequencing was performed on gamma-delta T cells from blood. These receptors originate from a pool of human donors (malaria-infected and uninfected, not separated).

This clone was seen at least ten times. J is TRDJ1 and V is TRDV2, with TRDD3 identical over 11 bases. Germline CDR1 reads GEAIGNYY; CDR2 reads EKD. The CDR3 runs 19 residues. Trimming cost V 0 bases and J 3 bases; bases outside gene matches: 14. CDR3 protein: CACDTVRVVGDTESDKLIF. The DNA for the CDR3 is TGTGCCTGTGACACCGTCCGCGTGGTGGGGGATACGGAATCCGATAAACTCATCTTT.

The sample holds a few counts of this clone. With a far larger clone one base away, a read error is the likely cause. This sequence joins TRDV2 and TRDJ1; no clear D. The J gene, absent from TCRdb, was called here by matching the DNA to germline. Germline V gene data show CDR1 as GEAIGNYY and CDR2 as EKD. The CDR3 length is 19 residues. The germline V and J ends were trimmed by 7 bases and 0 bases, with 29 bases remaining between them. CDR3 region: CACDPLSHPRGPYTDKLIF. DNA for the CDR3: TGTGCCTGCGACCCGCTTAGCCACCCTCGTGGCCCATACACCGATAAACTCATCTTT.

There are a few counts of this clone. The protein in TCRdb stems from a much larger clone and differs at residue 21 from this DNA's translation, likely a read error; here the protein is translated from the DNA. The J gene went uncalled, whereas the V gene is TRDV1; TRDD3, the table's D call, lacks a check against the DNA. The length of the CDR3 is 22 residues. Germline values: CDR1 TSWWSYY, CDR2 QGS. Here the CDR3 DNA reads TGTGCTCTTGGGGTCGGCCTTCATTCGCCTTACTGGGGGATACACGACACCGATAAACTCACCTTT. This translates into CALGVGLHSPYWGIHDTDKLTF.

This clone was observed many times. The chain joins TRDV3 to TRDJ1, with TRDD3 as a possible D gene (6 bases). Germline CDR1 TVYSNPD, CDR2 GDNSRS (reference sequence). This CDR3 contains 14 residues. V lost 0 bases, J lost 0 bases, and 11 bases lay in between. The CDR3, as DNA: TGTGCCTTTAGTCGGCGGGGATACACCGATAAACTCATCTTT. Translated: CAFSRRGYTDKLIF.

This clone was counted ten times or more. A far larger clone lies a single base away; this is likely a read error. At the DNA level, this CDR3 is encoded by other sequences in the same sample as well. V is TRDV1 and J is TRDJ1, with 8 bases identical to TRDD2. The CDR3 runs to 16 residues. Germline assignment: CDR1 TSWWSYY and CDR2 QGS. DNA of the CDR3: TGTGCTCTTGGGAAACTTCCTACTAGGATGGGAAGTAAACTCATCTTT. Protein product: CALGKLPTRMGSKLIF.

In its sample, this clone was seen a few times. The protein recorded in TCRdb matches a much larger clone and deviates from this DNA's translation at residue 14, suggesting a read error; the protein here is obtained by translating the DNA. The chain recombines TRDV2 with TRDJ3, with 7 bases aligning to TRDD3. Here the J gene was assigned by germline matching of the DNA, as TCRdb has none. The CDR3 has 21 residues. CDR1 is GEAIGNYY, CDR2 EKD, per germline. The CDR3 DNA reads TGTGCCTGTGACAAAGTAGCTCCCGGGGGATCTAGCTCCCGGGACACCCGACAGATGTTTTTC. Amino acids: CACDKVAPGGSSSRDTRQMFF.

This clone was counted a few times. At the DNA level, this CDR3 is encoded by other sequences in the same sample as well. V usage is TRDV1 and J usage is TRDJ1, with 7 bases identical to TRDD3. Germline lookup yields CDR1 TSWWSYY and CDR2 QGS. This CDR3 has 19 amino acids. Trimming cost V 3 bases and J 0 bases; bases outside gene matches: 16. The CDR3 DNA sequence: TGTGCTCTTGGGGAGTCCTCATACTGGGGAATACAGTACACCGATAAACTCATCTTT. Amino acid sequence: CALGESSYWGIQYTDKLIF.

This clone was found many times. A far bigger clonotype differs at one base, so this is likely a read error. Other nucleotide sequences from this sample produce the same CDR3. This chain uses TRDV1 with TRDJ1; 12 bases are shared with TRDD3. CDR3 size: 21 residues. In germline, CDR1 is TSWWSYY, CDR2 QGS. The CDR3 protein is CALGDPPRGLGDTMRTDKLIF. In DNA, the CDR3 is TGTGCTCTCGGGGACCCCCCTAGAGGGCTGGGGGATACGATGCGCACCGATAAACTCATCTTT.

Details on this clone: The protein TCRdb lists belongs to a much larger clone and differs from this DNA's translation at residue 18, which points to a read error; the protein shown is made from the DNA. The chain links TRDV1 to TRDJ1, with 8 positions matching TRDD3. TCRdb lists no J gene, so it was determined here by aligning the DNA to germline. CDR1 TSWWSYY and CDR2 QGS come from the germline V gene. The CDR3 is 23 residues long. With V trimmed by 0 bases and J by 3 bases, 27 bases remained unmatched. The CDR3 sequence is CALGELEGPTYANWGEYADKLIF. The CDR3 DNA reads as TGTGCTCTTGGGGAACTAGAAGGTCCTACGTATGCTAACTGGGGGGAGTACGCCGATAAACTCATCTTT.

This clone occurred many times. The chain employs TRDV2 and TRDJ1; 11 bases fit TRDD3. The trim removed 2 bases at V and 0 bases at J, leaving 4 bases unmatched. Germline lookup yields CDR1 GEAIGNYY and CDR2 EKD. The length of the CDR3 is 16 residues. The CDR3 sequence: CACDRLGDMDTDKLIF. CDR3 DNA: TGTGCCTGTGACAGACTGGGGGATATGGACACCGATAAACTCATCTTT.

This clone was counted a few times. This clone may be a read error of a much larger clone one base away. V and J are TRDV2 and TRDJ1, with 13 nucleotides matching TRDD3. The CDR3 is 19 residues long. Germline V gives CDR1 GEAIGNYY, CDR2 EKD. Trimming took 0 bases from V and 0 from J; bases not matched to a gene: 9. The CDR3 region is CACDTVPTGGYADTDKLIF. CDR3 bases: TGTGCCTGTGACACCGTCCCTACTGGGGGATACGCTGACACCGATAAACTCATCTTT.

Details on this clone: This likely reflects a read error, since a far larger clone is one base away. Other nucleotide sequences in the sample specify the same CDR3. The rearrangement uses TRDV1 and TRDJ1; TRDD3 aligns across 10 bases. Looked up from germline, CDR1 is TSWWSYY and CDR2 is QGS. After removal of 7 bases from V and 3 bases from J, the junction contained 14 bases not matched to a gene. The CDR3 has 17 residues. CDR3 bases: TGTGCTCTTGCGACTCTCCTACGGGGGATACGGTCCGATAAACTCATCTTT. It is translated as CALATLLRGIRSDKLIF.

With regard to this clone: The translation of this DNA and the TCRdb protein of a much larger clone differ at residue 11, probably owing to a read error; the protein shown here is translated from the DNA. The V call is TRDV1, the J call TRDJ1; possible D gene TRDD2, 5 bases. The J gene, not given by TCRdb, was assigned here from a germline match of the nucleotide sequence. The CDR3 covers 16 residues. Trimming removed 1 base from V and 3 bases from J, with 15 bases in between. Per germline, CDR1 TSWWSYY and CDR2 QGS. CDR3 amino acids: CALGERGRTYADKLIF. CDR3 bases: TGTGCTCTTGGGGAACGGGGCCGAACCTACGCCGATAAACTCATCTTT.

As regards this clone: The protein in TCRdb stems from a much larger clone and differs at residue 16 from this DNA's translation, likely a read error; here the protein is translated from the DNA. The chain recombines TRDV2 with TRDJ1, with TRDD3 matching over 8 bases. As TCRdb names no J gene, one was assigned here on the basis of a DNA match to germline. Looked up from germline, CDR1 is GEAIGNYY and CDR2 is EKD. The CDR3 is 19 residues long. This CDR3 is CACDRLGARSGTEADRLIF. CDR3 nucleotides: TGTGCCTGTGACAGACTGGGGGCCAGGAGCGGGACCGAGGCCGATAGACTCATCTTT.

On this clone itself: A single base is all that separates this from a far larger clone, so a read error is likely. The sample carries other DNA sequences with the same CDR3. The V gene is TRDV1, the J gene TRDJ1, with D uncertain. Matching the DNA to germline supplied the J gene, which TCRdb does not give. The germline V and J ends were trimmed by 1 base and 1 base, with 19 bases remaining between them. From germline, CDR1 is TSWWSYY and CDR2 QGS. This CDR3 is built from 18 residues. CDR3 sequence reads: CALGEQPESQTSTDKLIF. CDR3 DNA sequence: TGTGCTCTTGGGGAACAACCAGAATCTCAGACGAGCACCGATAAACTCATCTTT.

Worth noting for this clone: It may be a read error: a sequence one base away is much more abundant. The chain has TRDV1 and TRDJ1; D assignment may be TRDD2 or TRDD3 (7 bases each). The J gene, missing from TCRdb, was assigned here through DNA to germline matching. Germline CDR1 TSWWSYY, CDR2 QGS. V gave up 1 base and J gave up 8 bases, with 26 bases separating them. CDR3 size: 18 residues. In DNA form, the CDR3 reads TGTGCTCTTGGGGAACGGAACCTTCCTCTTGCGGGATACACCAAACTCATCTTT. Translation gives CALGERNLPLAGYTKLIF.

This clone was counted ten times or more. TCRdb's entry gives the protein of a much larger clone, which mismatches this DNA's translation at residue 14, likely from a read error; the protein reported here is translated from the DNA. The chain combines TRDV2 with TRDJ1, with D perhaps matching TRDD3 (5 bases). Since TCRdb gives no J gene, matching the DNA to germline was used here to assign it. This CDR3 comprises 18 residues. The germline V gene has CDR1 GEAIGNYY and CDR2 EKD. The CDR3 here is CACDTSTTWAPYTGKLIF. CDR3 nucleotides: TGTGCCTGTGACACATCTACGACCTGGGCCCCGTACACCGGTAAACTCATCTTT.

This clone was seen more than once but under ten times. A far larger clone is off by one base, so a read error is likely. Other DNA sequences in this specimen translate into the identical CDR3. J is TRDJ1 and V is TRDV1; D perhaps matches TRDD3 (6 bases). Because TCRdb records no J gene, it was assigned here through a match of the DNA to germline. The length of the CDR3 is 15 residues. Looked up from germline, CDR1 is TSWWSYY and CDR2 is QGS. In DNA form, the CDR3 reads TGCGCTCTTGGGGGTAGCGTCTGCGAGGGCTATAAACTCATCTTT. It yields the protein CALGGSVCEGYKLIF.

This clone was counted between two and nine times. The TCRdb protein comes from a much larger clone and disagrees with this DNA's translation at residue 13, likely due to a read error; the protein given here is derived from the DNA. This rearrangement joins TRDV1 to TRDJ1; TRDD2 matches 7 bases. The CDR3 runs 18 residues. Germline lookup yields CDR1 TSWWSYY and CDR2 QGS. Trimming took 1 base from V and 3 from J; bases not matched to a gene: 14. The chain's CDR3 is CALGEHSYVREYADKLIF. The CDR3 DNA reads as TGTGCTCTTGGGGAACATTCCTACGTGAGGGAGTACGCCGATAAACTCATCTTT.